In this sample, the clone carrying this TCR beta chain turned up many times. As yet, its antigen is unknown. This entry belongs to a study of T-cell reconstitution after alpha-beta-depleted transplantation in children. Study outcomes and limitations: Some patients' high day-60 TCRbeta diversity was attributed to recipient cells surviving conditioning. At one year after transplant, newly produced T cells mostly accounted for T-cell counts and diversity. Several hundred rapidly expanded clones from non-depleted graft cells reportedly supplied alpha-beta T cells about two months post-transplant.

Unique molecular identifiers were built into the TCRbeta library. A single record per CDR3 protein comes from TCRdb applying MiXCR to the PCR reads. The sample contains over 150,000 distinct CDR3 sequences, 11% of which appear only once. Germline CDR1 reads SGHKS; CDR2 reads YYEKEE (reference sequence). The CDR3 spans 15 residues. Losses at the gene ends were 4 bases for V and 5 bases for J; bases not matched to a gene: 9. J is TRBJ1-1 and V is TRBV5-5; 9 bases fit TRBD1. The sample here was PBMCs, taken before TCRalphabeta/CD19-depleted stem cell transplant. The clonotype was recovered from a boy aged 2 to 10 with acute myeloid leukemia, due to receive a stem cell transplant. The CDR3 protein is CASSLYGTGRTEAFF. In DNA form, the CDR3 reads TGTGCCAGCAGCCTATATGGGACAGGGAGGACTGAAGCTTTCTTT.